The sequence of this TCR beta chain was determined in a study of blood T cell repertoires in COVID-19. Study processing details: By means of reference gene primer amplification, nucleated cell counts were estimated. Sequenced by immunoSEQ multiplex PCR; TCRdb stores in-frame clones only, minus some. V, J and clone size reflect that table, while D and trimming were determined from the DNA. This sample has roughly 99,000 clones, with 75% to 85% found just once. V was pared by 0 bases and J by 0 bases, with 6 bases of the junction left unmatched. CDR1 and CDR2 from the germline V gene are SGHRS and YFSETQ. The CDR3 covers 16 residues.

Source material: peripheral blood. The chain couples TRBV5-1 to TRBJ2-7; 7 bases line up with TRBD2. This clonotype was obtained from a woman of 80 years or more with active or convalescent COVID-19. The CDR3 bases are TGCGCCAGCAGCTTGGCCTGGCGGACTAGCTCCTACGAGCAGTACTTC. This gives the protein CASSLAWRTSSYEQYF.